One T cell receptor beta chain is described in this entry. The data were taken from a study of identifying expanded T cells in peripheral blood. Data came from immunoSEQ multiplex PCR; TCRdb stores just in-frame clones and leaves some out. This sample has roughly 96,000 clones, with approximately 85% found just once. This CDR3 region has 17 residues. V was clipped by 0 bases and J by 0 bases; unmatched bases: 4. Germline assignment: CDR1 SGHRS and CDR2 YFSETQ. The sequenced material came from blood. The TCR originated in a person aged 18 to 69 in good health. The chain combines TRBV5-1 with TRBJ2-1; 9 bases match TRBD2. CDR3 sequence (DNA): TGCGCCAGCAGCTTGGGACTAGCGGCTTACTCCTACAATGAGCAGTTCTTC. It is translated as CASSLGLAAYSYNEQFF. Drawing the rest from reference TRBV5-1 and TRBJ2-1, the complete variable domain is KAGVTQTPRYLIKTRGQQVTLSCSPISGHRSVSWYQQTPGQGLQFLFEYFSETQRNKGNFPGRFSGRQFSNSRSEMNVSTLELGDSALYLCASSLGLAAYSYNEQFFGPGTRLTVL.